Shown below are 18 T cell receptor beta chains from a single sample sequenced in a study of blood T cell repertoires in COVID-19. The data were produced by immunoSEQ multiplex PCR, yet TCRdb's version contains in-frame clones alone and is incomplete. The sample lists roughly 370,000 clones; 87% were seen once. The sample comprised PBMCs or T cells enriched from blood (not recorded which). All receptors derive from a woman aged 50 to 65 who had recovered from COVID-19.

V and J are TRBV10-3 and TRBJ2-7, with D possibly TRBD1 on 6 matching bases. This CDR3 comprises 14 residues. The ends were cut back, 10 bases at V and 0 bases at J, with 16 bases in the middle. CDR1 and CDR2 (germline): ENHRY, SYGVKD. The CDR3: CASQGHESSYEQYF. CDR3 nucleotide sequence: TGTGCCAGCCAGGGACACGAGAGCTCCTACGAGCAGTACTTC.

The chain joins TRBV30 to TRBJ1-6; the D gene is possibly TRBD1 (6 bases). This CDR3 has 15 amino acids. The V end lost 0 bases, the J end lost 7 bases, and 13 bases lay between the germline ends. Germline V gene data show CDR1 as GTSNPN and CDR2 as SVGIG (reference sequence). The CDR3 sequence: CAWSVPPQGNSPLHF. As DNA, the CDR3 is TGTGCCTGGAGTGTACCCCCGCAGGGGAATTCACCCCTCCACTTT.

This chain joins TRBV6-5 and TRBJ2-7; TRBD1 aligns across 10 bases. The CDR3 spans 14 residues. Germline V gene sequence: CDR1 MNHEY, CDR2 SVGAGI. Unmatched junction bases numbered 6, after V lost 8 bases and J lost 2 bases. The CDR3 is CASGRDRGTYEQYF. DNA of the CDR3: TGTGCCAGCGGCCGGGACAGGGGCACCTACGAGCAGTACTTC.

CDR3 sequence: CASSEFQTGANYGYTF. The CDR3, as DNA: TGTGCCAGCAGTGAATTCCAAACAGGAGCTAACTATGGCTACACCTTC. The V and J genes are TRBV6-1 and TRBJ1-2; tentative D call: TRBD1 (5 bases). Trimming took 2 bases from V and 0 from J, leaving 13 bases between them. This CDR3 contains 16 residues. The germline gives CDR1 MNHNS, CDR2 SASEGT.

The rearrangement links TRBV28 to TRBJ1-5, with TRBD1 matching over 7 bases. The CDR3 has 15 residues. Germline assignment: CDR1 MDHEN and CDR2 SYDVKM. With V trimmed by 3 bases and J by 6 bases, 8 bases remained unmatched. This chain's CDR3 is CASSFNRGSFQPQHF. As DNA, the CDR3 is TGTGCCAGCAGTTTCAACAGGGGCTCTTTTCAGCCCCAGCATTTT.

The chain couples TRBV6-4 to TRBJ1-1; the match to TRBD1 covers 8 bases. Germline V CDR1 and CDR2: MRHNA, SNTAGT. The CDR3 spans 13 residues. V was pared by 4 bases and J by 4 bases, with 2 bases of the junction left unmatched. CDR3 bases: TGTGCCAGCAGTGTAGACAGGGGCACTGAAGCTTTCTTT. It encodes CASSVDRGTEAFF.

The CDR3 loop reads CASREMGPNQPQHF. Here the CDR3 DNA reads TGTGCCAGCAGGGAGATGGGGCCCAATCAGCCCCAGCATTTT. This rearrangement joins TRBV2 to TRBJ1-5; TRBD1 might be the D (5 bases). Germline CDR1 reads SNHLY; CDR2 reads FYNNEI. This CDR3 is 14 amino acids long. The germline V and J ends were trimmed by 6 bases and 3 bases, with 12 bases remaining between them.

CDR3 DNA: TGCAGCGTTGAACCCGGTCCCGCTGGCTACACCTTC. It specifies CSVEPGPAGYTF. This rearrangement joins TRBV29-1 to TRBJ1-2; unclear D gene. The CDR3 sequence is 12 residues long. Trimming took 2 bases from V and 7 from J, leaving 11 bases between them. CDR1 and CDR2 from the germline V gene are SQVTM and ANQGSEA.

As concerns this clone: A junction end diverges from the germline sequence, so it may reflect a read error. This chain's CDR3 is CASREGQGSHEQYF. The CDR3 nucleotides are TGCGCCAGCAGGGAGGGACAGGGCTCCCACGAGCAGTACTTC. The genes are TRBV5-1 and TRBJ2-7; 9 bases agree with TRBD1. Per germline, CDR1 SGHRS and CDR2 YFSETQ. The length of the CDR3 is 14 residues.

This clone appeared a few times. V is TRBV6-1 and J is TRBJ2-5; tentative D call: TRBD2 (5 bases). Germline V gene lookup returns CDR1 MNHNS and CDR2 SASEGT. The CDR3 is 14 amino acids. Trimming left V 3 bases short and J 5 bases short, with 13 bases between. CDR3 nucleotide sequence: TGTGCCAGCAGTGATGGAGGAGGTTACGAGACCCAGTACTTC. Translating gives CASSDGGGYETQYF.

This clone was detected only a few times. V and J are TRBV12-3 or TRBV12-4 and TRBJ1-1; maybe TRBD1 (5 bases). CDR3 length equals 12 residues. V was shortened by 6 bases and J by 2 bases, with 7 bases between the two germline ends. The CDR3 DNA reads TGTGCCAGCAGCAGGGCAAACACTGAAGCTTTCTTT. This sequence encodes CASSRANTEAFF.

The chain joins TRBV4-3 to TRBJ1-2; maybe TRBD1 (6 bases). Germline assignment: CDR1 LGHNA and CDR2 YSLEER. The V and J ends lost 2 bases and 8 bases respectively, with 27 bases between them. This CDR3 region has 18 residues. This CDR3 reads CASSQRQIQGPLFLGYTF. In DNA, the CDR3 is TGCGCCAGCAGCCAACGACAAATTCAGGGGCCCCTTTTTCTCGGCTACACCTTC.

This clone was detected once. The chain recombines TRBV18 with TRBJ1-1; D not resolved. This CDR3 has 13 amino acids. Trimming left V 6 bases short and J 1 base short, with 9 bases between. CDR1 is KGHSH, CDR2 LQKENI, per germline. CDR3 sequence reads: CASSPAENTEAFF. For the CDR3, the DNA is TGTGCCAGCTCCCCCGCAGAGAACACTGAAGCTTTCTTT.

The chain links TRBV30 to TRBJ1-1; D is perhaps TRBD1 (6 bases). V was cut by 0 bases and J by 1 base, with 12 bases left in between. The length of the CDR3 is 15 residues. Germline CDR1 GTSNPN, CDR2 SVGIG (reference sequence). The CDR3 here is CAWSVPDRSNTEAFF. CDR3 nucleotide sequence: TGTGCCTGGAGTGTACCCGACAGGTCGAACACTGAAGCTTTCTTT.

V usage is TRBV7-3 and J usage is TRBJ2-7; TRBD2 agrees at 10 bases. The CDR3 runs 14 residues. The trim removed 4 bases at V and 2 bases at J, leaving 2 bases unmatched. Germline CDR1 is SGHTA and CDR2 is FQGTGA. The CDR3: CASSSGLAPYEQYF. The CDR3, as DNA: TGTGCCAGCAGCTCGGGACTAGCGCCCTACGAGCAGTACTTC.

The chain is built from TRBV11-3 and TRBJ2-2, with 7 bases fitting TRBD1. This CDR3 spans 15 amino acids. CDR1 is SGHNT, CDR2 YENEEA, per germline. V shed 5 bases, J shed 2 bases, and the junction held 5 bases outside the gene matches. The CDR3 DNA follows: TGTGCCAGCAGCCCGGGGACAGAAAACACCGGGGAGCTGTTTTTT. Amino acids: CASSPGTENTGELFF.

The DNA of the CDR3 is TGTGCCAGCAGCTTGGCTGCGGGAAACACCATATATTTT. Protein sequence: CASSLAAGNTIYF. The rearrangement links TRBV5-4 to TRBJ1-3, with D uncertain. Trimming left V 0 bases short and J 4 bases short, with 5 bases between. Germline CDR1 is SGHNT and CDR2 is YYREEE (reference sequence). This CDR3 is built from 13 residues.

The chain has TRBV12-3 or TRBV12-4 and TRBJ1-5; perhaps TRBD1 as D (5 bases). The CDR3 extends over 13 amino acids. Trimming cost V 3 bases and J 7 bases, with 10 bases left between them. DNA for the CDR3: TGTGCCAGCAGTTTTTCAGGGAGGCAGCCCCAGCATTTT. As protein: CASSFSGRQPQHF.